This T cell receptor beta chain stems from a study of blood T cell repertoires in COVID-19. Overall study: Collection of acute and convalescent COVID-19 samples took place in the United States, Italy and Spain. Nucleic acid was either cDNA or gDNA, and it came from T cells, B-cell-depleted T cells, or PBMCs.

V lost 0 bases and J 5 bases, leaving 14 bases between the germline ends. The germline gives CDR1 MDHEN, CDR2 SYDVKM. The length of the CDR3 is 15 residues. This clone was counted between two and nine times. Original handling: Estimation of nucleated cell counts was performed using reference gene primer amplification. This table comes from immunoSEQ multiplex PCR, and its TCRdb copy is limited to in-frame clones, with some not included. V and J calls and clone size are those listed in that table; D and trimming were worked out from the DNA. The sample comprises about 140,000 clones, around 72% of which are singletons, and less than 2% rests with the top ten.

The receptor was isolated from a woman aged 55-69 years with acute or convalescent COVID-19. Sequenced: peripheral blood. The chain uses TRBV28 and TRBJ2-7; weak D call: TRBD1 (8 bases). DNA for the CDR3: TGTGCCAGCAGTTTATGGAGCGGGACAGGCGACGAGCAGTACTTC. Amino acid sequence: CASSLWSGTGDEQYF. Complete variable domain (other parts from reference TRBV28 and TRBJ2-7): DVKVTQSSRYLVKRTGEKVFLECVQDMDHENMFWYRQDPGLGLRLIYFSYDVKMKEKGDIPEGYSVSREKKERFSLILESASTNQTSMYLCASSLWSGTGDEQYFGPGTRLTVT.